One and the same sample provided the 26 T cell receptor beta chains below, sequenced in a study of cytomegalovirus exposure and HLA in healthy donors (dated by TCRdb to about 2017). The library was built by means of the immunoSEQ multiplex PCR assay. A mixture of 60 forward primers for TCR Vbeta segments and 13 reverse primers for TCR Jbeta segments was used in the multiplex PCR. TCRdb provides this immuneACCESS table in a form limited to in-frame rearrangements. Some clones are lacking; in checked studies, under half of them reflect an unresolved V gene, and why the rest are absent is not known. The sample table records 200,000 to 300,000 clones; 70% to 90% of these occur just once. The ten largest clones represent 2% to 2.5% of the sample. Sequencing was done on a sample of PBMCs. The source of these receptors is a woman aged 40 to 49 in good health and CMV-seropositive.

This clone has only a few counts. V gene TRBV28 combines with J gene TRBJ2-1; possibly TRBD2 for D (5 bases). The germline V gene encodes CDR1 MDHEN and CDR2 SYDVKM. Trimming removed 7 bases at V and 6 bases at J, with 16 bases between. The CDR3 has 14 amino acids. In DNA, the CDR3 is TGTGCCAGCATAACGGTAACGGGGAGCAATGAGCAGTTCTTC. This sequence encodes CASITVTGSNEQFF.

The chain links TRBV7-2 to TRBJ1-5, with 10 bases fitting TRBD1. The CDR3 runs 15 residues. Germline V lookup: CDR1 SGHTA, CDR2 FQGNSA. With 3 bases clipped from V and 6 bases from J, the junction kept 5 bases outside the gene matches. The CDR3 protein is CASSFEGQGSQPQHF. The CDR3 DNA reads as TGTGCCAGCAGCTTTGAGGGACAGGGGAGTCAGCCCCAGCATTTT. Filled out from reference TRBV7-2 and TRBJ1-5, the complete variable domain reads GAGVSQSPSNKVTEKGKDVELRCDPISGHTALYWYRQSLGQGLEFLIYFQGNSAPDKSGLPSDRFSAERTGGSVSTLTIQRTQQEDSAVYLCASSFEGQGSQPQHFGDGTRLSIL.

Points on this clone: One end of the junction is discordant with germline, which a read error may explain. The rearrangement links TRBV7-9 to TRBJ1-1; 8 bases are a match to TRBD1. Germline CDR1 is SEHNR and CDR2 is FQNEAQ (reference sequence). The CDR3 spans 15 residues. The CDR3 reads CANSSGQVLNTEAFF. The CDR3 region has the DNA TGTGCCAACAGCTCGGGACAGGTTTTGAACACTGAAGCTTTCTTT.

The gene calls are TRBV11-3 and TRBJ2-4; 8 bases agree with TRBD1. The CDR3 runs to 17 residues. The ends lost 2 bases at V and 1 base at J; junction bases unmatched: 7. CDR1 and CDR2 from the germline V gene are SGHNT and YENEEA. In DNA form, the CDR3 reads TGTGCCAGCAGCTTATACCCAGGGGGCTATGCCAAAAACATTCAGTACTTC. This encodes CASSLYPGGYAKNIQYF.

V is TRBV7-9 and J is TRBJ2-3, with 8 nucleotides matching TRBD2. Trimming cost V 6 bases and J 1 base; bases outside gene matches: 3. Germline CDR1 and CDR2: SEHNR and FQNEAQ (reference sequence). The CDR3 runs 14 residues. CDR3 DNA: TGTGCCAGCAGGCCGGGACTAGGCACAGATACGCAGTATTTT. It is translated as CASRPGLGTDTQYF.

Here the CDR3 reads CASSLWGQGVQYF. The CDR3 nucleotides read TGTGCCAGCAGTTTATGGGGACAGGGCGTTCAGTACTTC. The V gene is TRBV27, the J gene TRBJ2-4; 9 bases match TRBD1. Germline values: CDR1 MNHEY, CDR2 SMNVEV (reference sequence). The V segment lost 1 base and the J segment 11 bases; nucleotides outside the gene matches: 3. CDR3 length: 13 residues.

The genes are TRBV4-3 and TRBJ2-7; TRBD1 is a possible D gene (6 bases). Trimming cost V 4 bases and J 1 base, with 14 bases left between them. This CDR3 spans 15 amino acids. Per the germline V gene, CDR1 is LGHNA and CDR2 is YSLEER. CDR3 region: CASSPKLQGSYEQYF. CDR3 bases: TGCGCCAGCAGCCCCAAATTACAGGGTTCCTACGAGCAGTACTTC.

CDR3 amino acids: CASSHPAGVQETQYF. The CDR3 bases are TGTGCCAGCAGCCACCCCGCGGGAGTACAAGAGACCCAGTACTTC. V usage is TRBV9 and J usage is TRBJ2-5; 7 positions agree with TRBD2. Looked up from germline, CDR1 is SGDLS and CDR2 is YYNGEE. The CDR3 runs to 15 residues. V was pared by 4 bases and J by 2 bases, with 8 bases of the junction left unmatched. The full variable domain, in which reference TRBV9 and TRBJ2-5 provide the parts outside the CDR3, is DSGVTQTPKHLITATGQRVTLRCSPRSGDLSVYWYQQSLDQGLQFLIQYYNGEERAKGNILERFSAQQFPDLHSELNLSSLELGDSALYFCASSHPAGVQETQYFGPGTRLLVL.

The rearrangement joins TRBV28 to TRBJ2-7, with 9 nucleotides matching TRBD2. The V and J ends lost 5 bases and 2 bases, in that order; junction bases with no gene match: 7. This CDR3 spans 15 amino acids. Per the germline V gene, CDR1 is MDHEN and CDR2 is SYDVKM. CDR3 in DNA: TGTGCCAGCAGTGCTTGGACTAGCGATACCTACGAGCAGTACTTC. Residues: CASSAWTSDTYEQYF.

The chain employs TRBV6-6 and TRBJ2-7; a weak D match, TRBD1 (6 bases). CDR3 length equals 13 residues. V was cut by 9 bases and J by 6 bases, with 18 bases left in between. The germline CDR1 and CDR2 sequences are MNHNY and SVGAGI (reference sequence). This CDR3 is CASLNHLGGEQYF. CDR3 sequence (DNA): TGTGCCAGTCTGAACCACTTAGGGGGCGAGCAGTACTTC.

This clone was observed a handful of times. The rearrangement uses TRBV7-3 and TRBJ2-3, with 9 bases identical to TRBD1. V lost 8 bases, J lost 1 base, and 4 bases stayed unmatched. Germline CDR1 is SGHTA and CDR2 is FQGTGA. The length of the CDR3 is 14 residues. CDR3 amino acids: CASSRTGGTDTQYF. The CDR3 nucleotides read TGTGCCAGCTCCCGGACAGGGGGCACAGATACGCAGTATTTT.

The chain has TRBV18 and TRBJ1-2, with 8 bases aligning to TRBD1. The CDR3 totals 15 residues. The germline V gene encodes CDR1 KGHSH and CDR2 LQKENI. V trimming: 2 bases; J trimming: 5 bases; junction bases outside the gene matches: 7. As DNA, the CDR3 is TGTGCCAGCTCACCAGCGCAGACAGGGGCTTATGGCTACACCTTC. Its translation is CASSPAQTGAYGYTF.

This clone has only one observation. The chain combines TRBV19 with TRBJ2-7; 7 bases fit TRBD1. CDR3 length: 14 amino acids. V gave up 5 bases and J gave up 0 bases; unmatched junction bases: 4. CDR1 is LNHDA, CDR2 SQIVND, per germline (reference sequence). The CDR3 loop reads CASSGTASSYEQYF. The CDR3 region has the DNA TGTGCCAGTAGTGGGACAGCGAGCTCCTACGAGCAGTACTTC.

This chain connects TRBV29-1 to TRBJ2-5; TRBD2 agrees at 9 bases. The CDR3 extends over 13 amino acids. CDR1 and CDR2 from the germline V gene are SQVTM and ANQGSEA. J gave up 1 base and V 8 bases, and 5 bases lay outside the gene matches. The CDR3 DNA reads as TGCAGCATCCTTAGCGGGGGCCAAGAGACCCAGTACTTC. Protein product: CSILSGGQETQYF.

The V call is TRBV28, the J call TRBJ2-4, with 9 bases aligning to TRBD1. Trimming removed 5 bases from V and 2 bases from J; junction bases left unmatched: 7. This CDR3 contains 16 residues. CDR1 MDHEN and CDR2 SYDVKM come from the germline V gene. The CDR3 nucleotides are TGTGCCAGCAGTACCGCCGGGACAGGGACCAAAAACATTCAGTACTTC. Translated, it gives CASSTAGTGTKNIQYF.

This chain links TRBV2 with TRBJ2-5; 9 bases fit TRBD2. Germline-derived CDR1 and CDR2 are SNHLY and FYNNEI. The CDR3 has 13 amino acids. The V segment lost 5 bases and the J segment 7 bases; nucleotides outside the gene matches: 5. CDR3 nucleotides: TGTGCCAGCAGTCTGGGACTAGCAGGGACCCAGTACTTC. As protein: CASSLGLAGTQYF.

The gene calls are TRBV6-5 and TRBJ2-1; D is possibly TRBD2 (6 bases). V lost 4 bases and J 0 bases, leaving 10 bases between the germline ends. The CDR3 is made up of 15 amino acids. Germline V gives CDR1 MNHEY, CDR2 SVGAGI. The CDR3 nucleotides read TGTGCCAGCAGTTCCCTAGCGAGCTCCTACAATGAGCAGTTCTTC. The encoded protein is CASSSLASSYNEQFF.

The J gene is TRBJ2-1, the V gene TRBV7-9, with D hard to call. This CDR3 contains 16 residues. Germline CDR1 is SEHNR and CDR2 is FQNEAQ (reference sequence). V was trimmed by 3 bases and J by 9 bases, leaving 21 bases between them. For the CDR3, the DNA is TGTGCCAGCAGCTTGGGCCCTCGGCGTATGGGCTTTGAGCAGTTCTTC. Protein sequence: CASSLGPRRMGFEQFF.

About this clone itself: Other DNA sequences within the sample encode an identical CDR3. The V call is TRBV19, the J call TRBJ2-7; 8 bases are a match to TRBD1. CDR1 is LNHDA and CDR2 is SQIVND in the germline V gene (reference sequence). V shed 3 bases and J 2 bases; nucleotides not matched to a gene: 3. The CDR3 consists of 14 residues. CDR3 sequence: CASSIDRGPYEQYF. Here the CDR3 DNA reads TGTGCCAGTAGTATTGACAGGGGCCCCTACGAGCAGTACTTC. Based on the CDR3 plus reference TRBV19 and TRBJ2-7, the full variable domain is DGGITQSPKYLFRKEGQNVTLSCEQNLNHDAMYWYRQDPGQGLRLIYYSQIVNDFQKGDIAEGYSVSREKKESFPLTVTSAQKNPTAFYLCASSIDRGPYEQYFGPGTRLTVT.

The chain links TRBV18 to TRBJ2-3, with 11 positions matching TRBD1. The CDR3 has 15 residues. The ends lost 7 bases at V and 5 bases at J; junction bases unmatched: 8. Germline lookup yields CDR1 KGHSH and CDR2 LQKENI. CDR3 amino acids: CASFVRDRGEDTQYF. The CDR3 DNA reads as TGTGCCAGCTTTGTCCGGGACAGGGGGGAAGATACGCAGTATTTT.

This chain uses TRBV6-5 with TRBJ2-1, with TRBD2 matching over 12 bases. The germline CDR1 and CDR2 sequences are MNHEY and SVGAGI. The V gene end was trimmed by 2 bases and the J gene end by 12 bases; junction bases not matched to a gene: 5. This CDR3 is 14 amino acids long. The CDR3 protein is CASSYASGRAAQFF. For the CDR3, the DNA is TGTGCCAGCAGTTACGCTAGCGGGAGGGCGGCGCAGTTCTTC.

The chain uses TRBV19 and TRBJ1-2; unclear D gene. Germline V lookup: CDR1 LNHDA, CDR2 SQIVND (reference sequence). This CDR3 is 14 amino acids long. The V end was cut by 0 bases, the J end by 5 bases, with 10 bases between. For the CDR3, the DNA is TGTGCCAGTAGTATAGAACGAGGGCCTTATGGCTACACCTTC. Its translation: CASSIERGPYGYTF.

The table lists this clone with a count of one. J is TRBJ1-2 and V is TRBV28; TRBD1 matches 11 bases. The V gene's germline CDR1 is MDHEN and CDR2 SYDVKM. V trimming: 5 bases; J trimming: 2 bases; junction bases outside the gene matches: 7. The CDR3 extends over 16 amino acids. CDR3 nucleotide sequence: TGTGCCAGCAGTCCGGGGACAGGGGGGATCAACTATGGCTACACCTTC. Its translation is CASSPGTGGINYGYTF.

CDR3 coding DNA: TGTGCCAGCAGCCTTAGTTCAGGATTTCAGCCCCAGCATTTT. Protein sequence: CASSLSSGFQPQHF. V usage is TRBV7-2 and J usage is TRBJ1-5; D is uncertain. The ends were cut back, 5 bases at V and 6 bases at J, with 14 bases in the middle. This CDR3 spans 14 amino acids. CDR1 SGHTA and CDR2 FQGNSA come from the germline V gene.

This chain joins TRBV9 and TRBJ1-5, with unresolved D. CDR1 SGDLS and CDR2 YYNGEE come from the germline V gene. The CDR3 contains 15 residues. The ends were cut back, 0 bases at V and 1 base at J, with 8 bases in the middle. As DNA, the CDR3 is TGTGCCAGCAGCGTAGTAGTGAGGAGCAATCAGCCCCAGCATTTT. This sequence encodes CASSVVVRSNQPQHF.

The chain couples TRBV7-9 to TRBJ2-5, with D maybe TRBD1 (6 bases). CDR3 length: 15 residues. The germline V and J ends were trimmed by 3 bases and 1 base, with 12 bases remaining between them. Germline V gives CDR1 SEHNR, CDR2 FQNEAQ (reference sequence). CDR3: CASSLQGPSQETQYF. For the CDR3, the DNA is TGTGCCAGCAGCTTGCAGGGGCCTTCCCAAGAGACCCAGTACTTC. The full variable domain, rest sourced from reference TRBV7-9 and TRBJ2-5, is DTGVSQNPRHKITKRGQNVTFRCDPISEHNRLYWYRQTLGQGPEFLTYFQNEAQLEKSRLLSDRFSAERPKGSFSTLEIQRTEQGDSAMYLCASSLQGPSQETQYFGPGTRLLVL.